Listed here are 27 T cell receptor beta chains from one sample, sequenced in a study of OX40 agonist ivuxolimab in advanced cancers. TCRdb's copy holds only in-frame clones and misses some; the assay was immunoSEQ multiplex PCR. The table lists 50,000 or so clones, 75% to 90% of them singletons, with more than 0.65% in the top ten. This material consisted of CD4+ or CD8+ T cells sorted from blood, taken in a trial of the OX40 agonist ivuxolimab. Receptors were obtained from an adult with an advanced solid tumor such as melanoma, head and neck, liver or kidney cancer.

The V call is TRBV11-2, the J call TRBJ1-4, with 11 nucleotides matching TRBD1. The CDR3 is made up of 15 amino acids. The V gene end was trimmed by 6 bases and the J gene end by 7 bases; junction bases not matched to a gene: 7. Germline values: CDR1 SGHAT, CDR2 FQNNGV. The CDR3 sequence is CASRADRGRGEKLFF. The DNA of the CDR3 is TGTGCCAGCAGGGCGGACAGGGGGCGCGGTGAAAAACTGTTTTTT. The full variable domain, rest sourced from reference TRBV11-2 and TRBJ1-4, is EAGVAQSPRYKIIEKRQSVAFWCNPISGHATLYWYQQILGQGPKLLIQFQNNGVVDDSQLPKDRFSAERLKGVDSTLKIQPAKLEDSAVYLCASRADRGRGEKLFFGSGTQLSVL.

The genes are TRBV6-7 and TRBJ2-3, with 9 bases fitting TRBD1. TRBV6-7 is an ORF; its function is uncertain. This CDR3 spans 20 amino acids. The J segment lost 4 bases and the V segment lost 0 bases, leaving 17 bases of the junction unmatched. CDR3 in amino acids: CASSYSTRTRDRGSSDTQYF. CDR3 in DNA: TGTGCCAGCAGTTACTCGACGCGGACCAGAGACAGGGGGAGTTCAGATACGCAGTATTTT.

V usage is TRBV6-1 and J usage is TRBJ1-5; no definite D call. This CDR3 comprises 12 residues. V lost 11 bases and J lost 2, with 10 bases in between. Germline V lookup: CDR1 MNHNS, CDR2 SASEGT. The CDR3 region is CAVREGNQPQHF. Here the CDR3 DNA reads TGTGCCGTGCGGGAGGGCAATCAGCCCCAGCATTTT.

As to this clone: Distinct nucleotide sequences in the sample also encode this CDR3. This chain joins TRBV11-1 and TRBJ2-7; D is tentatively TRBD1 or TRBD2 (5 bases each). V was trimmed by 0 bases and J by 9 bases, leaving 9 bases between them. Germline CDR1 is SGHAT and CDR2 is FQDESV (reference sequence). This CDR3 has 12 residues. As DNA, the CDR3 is TGTGCCAGCAGCTTAGCGAAGGGACCGCAGTACTTC. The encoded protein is CASSLAKGPQYF.

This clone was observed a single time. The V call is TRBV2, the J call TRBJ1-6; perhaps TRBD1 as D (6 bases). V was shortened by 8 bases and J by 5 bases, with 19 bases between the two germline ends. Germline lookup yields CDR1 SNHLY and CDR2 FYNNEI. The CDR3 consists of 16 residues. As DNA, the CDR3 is TGTGCCAGCTGGTCGGGGGCAGGGAATAATAATTCACCCCTCCACTTT. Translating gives CASWSGAGNNNSPLHF.

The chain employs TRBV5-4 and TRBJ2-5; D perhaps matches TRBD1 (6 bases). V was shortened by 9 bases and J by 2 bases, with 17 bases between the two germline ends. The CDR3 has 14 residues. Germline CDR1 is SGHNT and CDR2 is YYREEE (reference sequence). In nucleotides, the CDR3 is TGTGCCATAGGAGGTGGGGGCCAACAAGAGACCCAGTACTTC. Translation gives CAIGGGGQQETQYF. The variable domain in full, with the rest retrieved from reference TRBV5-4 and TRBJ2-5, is ETGVTQSPTHLIKTRGQQVTLRCSSQSGHNTVSWYQQALGQGPQFIFQYYREEENGRGNFPPRFSGLQFPNYSSELNVNALELDDSALYLCAIGGGGQQETQYFGPGTRLLVL.

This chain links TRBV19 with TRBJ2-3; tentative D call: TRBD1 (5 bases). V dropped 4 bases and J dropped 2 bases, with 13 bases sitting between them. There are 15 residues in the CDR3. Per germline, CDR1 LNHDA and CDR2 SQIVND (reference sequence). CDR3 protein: CASSTTTANTDTQYF. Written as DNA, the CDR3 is TGTGCCAGTAGTACTACGACAGCAAACACAGATACGCAGTATTTT.

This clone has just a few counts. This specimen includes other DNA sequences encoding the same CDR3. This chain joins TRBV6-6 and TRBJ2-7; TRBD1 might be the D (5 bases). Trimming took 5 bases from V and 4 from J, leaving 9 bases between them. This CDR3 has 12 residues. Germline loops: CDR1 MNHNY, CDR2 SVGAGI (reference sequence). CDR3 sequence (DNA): TGTGCCAGCAGTGCCCAGGGTTACGAGCAGTACTTC. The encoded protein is CASSAQGYEQYF.

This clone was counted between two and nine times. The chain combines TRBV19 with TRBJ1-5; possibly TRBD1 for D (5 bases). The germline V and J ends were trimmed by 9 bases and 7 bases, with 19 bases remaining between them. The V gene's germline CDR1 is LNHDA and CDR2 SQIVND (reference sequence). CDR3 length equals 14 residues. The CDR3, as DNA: TGTGCCAGCACACCGGGACGGCAGCCCCAGCCCCAGCATTTT. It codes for CASTPGRQPQPQHF.

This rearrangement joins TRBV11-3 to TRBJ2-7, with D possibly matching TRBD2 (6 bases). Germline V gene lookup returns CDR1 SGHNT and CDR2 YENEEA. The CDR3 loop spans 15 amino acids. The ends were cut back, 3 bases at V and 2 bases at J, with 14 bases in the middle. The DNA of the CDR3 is TGTGCCAGCAGCTTCTCCGGGACTGCCCCCTACGAGCAGTACTTC. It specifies CASSFSGTAPYEQYF.

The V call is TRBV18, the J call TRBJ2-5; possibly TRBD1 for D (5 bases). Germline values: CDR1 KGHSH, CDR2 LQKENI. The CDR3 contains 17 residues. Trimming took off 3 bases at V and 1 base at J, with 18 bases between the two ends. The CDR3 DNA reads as TGTGCCAGCTCACCCCTCCCCGGCAGGGTAGGCCAAGAGACCCAGTACTTC. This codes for CASSPLPGRVGQETQYF.

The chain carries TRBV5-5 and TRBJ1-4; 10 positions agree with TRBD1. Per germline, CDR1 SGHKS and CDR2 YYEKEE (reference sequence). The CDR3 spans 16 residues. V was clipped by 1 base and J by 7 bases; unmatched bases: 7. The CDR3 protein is CASSLSGTGAGEKLFF. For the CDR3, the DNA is TGTGCCAGCAGCTTGTCCGGGACAGGGGCGGGTGAAAAACTGTTTTTT.

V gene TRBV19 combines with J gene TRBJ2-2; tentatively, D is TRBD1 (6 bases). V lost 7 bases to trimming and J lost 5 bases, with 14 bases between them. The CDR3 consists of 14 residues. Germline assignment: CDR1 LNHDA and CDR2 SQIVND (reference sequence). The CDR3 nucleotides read TGTGCCAGTAACCAGGGGCTCCGGACCGGGGAGCTGTTTTTT. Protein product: CASNQGLRTGELFF.

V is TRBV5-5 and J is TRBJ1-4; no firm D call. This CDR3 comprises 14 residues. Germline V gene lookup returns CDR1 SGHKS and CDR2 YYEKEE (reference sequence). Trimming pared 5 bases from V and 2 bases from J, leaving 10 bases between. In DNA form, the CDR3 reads TGTGCCAGCAGTCAAGGTGCGACTAATGAAAAACTGTTTTTT. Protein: CASSQGATNEKLFF.

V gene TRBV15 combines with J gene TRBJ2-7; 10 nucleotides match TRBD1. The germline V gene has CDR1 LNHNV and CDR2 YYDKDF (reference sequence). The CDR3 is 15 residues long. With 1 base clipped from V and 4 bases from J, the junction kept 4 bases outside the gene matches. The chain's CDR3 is CATSRGGQGRYEQYF. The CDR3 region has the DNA TGTGCCACCAGCAGAGGGGGACAGGGGAGGTACGAGCAGTACTTC.

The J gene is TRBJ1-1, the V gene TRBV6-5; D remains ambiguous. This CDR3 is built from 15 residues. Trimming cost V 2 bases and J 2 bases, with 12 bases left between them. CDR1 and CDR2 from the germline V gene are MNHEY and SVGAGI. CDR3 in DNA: TGTGCCAGCAGTTACGAGGGCAGATCAAACACTGAAGCTTTCTTT. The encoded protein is CASSYEGRSNTEAFF.

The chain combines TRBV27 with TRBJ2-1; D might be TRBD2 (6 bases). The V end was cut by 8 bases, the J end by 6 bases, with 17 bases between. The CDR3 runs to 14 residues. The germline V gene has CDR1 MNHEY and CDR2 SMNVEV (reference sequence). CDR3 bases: TGTGCCAGCTCCCAAGGGTGGCGGGGCAATGAGCAGTTCTTC. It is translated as CASSQGWRGNEQFF.

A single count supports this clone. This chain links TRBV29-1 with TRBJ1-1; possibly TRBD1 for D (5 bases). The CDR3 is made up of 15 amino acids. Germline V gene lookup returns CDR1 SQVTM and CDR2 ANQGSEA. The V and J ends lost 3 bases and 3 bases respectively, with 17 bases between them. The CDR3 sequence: CSVDRGSGKDTEAFF. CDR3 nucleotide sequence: TGCAGCGTTGACCGGGGCTCAGGTAAGGACACTGAAGCTTTCTTT.

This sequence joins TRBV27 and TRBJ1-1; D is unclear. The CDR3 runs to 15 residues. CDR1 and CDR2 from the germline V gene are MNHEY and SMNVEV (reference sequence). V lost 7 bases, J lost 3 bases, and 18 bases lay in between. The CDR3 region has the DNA TGTGCCAGCAACTCTTATGGCAGCTTGGACACTGAAGCTTTCTTT. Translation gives CASNSYGSLDTEAFF.

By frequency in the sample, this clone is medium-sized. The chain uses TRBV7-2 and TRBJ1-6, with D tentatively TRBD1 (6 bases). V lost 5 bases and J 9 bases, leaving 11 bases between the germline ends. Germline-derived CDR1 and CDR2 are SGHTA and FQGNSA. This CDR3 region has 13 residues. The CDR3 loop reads CASSLQGSSPLHF. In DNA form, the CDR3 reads TGTGCCAGCAGCCTACAGGGTTCTTCACCCCTCCACTTT.

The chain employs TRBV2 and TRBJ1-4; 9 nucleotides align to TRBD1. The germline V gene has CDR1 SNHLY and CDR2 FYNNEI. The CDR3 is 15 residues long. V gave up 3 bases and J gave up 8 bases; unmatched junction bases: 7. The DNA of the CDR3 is TGTGCCAGCAGTGATGTGGGACAGGGACGCGAAAAACTGTTTTTT. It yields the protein CASSDVGQGREKLFF.

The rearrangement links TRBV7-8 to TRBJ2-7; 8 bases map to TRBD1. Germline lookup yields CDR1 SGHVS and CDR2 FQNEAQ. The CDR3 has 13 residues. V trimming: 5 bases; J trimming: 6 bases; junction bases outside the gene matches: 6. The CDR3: CASSQGTGPEQYF. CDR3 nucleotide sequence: TGTGCCAGCAGCCAAGGGACAGGTCCCGAGCAGTACTTC.

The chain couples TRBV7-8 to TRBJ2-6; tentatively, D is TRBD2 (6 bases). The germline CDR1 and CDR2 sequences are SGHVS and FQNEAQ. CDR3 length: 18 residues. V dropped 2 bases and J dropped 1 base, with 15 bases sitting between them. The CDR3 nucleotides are TGTGCCAGCAGCTTAATGGCAGGGACTTGGTCTGGGGCCAACGTCCTGACTTTC. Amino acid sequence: CASSLMAGTWSGANVLTF.

The CDR3 protein is CASSDQGFSYEQYF. The DNA for the CDR3 is TGTGCCAGCAGTGATCAGGGTTTCTCCTACGAGCAGTACTTC. The chain couples TRBV2 to TRBJ2-5; a weak D match, TRBD1 (5 bases). The DNA end is more similar to TRBJ2-7, so the J call may be wrong. This CDR3 region has 14 residues. The germline CDR1 and CDR2 sequences are SNHLY and FYNNEI.

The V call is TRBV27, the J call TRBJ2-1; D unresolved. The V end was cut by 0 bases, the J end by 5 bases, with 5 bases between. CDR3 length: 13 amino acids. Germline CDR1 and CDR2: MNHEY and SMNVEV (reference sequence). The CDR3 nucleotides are TGTGCCAGCAGTTTATCGATTCACAATGAGCAGTTCTTC. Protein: CASSLSIHNEQFF.

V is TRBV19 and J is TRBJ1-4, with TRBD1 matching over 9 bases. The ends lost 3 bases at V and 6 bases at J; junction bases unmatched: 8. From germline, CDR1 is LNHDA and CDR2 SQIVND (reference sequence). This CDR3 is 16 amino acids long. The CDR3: CASSIGDRDWHEKLFF. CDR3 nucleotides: TGTGCCAGTAGTATCGGGGACAGGGATTGGCATGAAAAACTGTTTTTT.

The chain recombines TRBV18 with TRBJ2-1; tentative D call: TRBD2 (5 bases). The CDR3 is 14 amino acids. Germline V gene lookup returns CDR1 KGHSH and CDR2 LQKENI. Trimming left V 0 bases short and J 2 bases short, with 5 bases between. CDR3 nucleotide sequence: TGTGCCAGCTCACCACCAGCGGCCTACAATGAGCAGTTCTTC. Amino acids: CASSPPAAYNEQFF.